These 29 T cell receptor beta chains were sequenced from one sample in a study of T cell repertoires in cytomegalovirus infection. TCRdb reanalysed the reads using MiXCR and keeps one entry per CDR3 protein. Among about 360,000 distinct CDR3 sequences, roughly 20% were seen once, and the ten largest hold 8.5% to 10%. Sequencing was done on a sample of PBMCs. These receptors were obtained from a human donor in good health (CMV status not recorded). Some clones in this sample may be carry-over from other donors' samples.

This clonotype was detected a few times. The chain carries TRBV23-1 and TRBJ2-7; perhaps TRBD1 as D (6 bases). TRBV23-1 has ORF status, its function being uncertain. V was clipped by 2 bases and J by 2 bases, with 10 bases between them. This CDR3 has 14 amino acids. Here the CDR3 DNA reads TGCGCCAGCAGTCAACACGAGGGGGCCTACGAGCAGTACTTC. This codes for CASSQHEGAYEQYF.

The chain couples TRBV19 to TRBJ2-1; 8 bases are a match to TRBD2. Germline values: CDR1 LNHDA, CDR2 SQIVND (reference sequence). The J segment lost 9 bases and the V segment lost 5 bases, leaving 15 bases of the junction unmatched. The CDR3 loop spans 16 amino acids. CDR3 region: CASSSPRGGRRGEQFF. In DNA, the CDR3 is TGTGCCAGTAGTTCCCCCCGGGGGGGCAGACGAGGTGAGCAGTTCTTC.

This rearrangement joins TRBV7-9 to TRBJ1-4; D is possibly TRBD1 (5 bases). This CDR3 has 15 amino acids. Trimming pared 8 bases from V and 1 base from J, leaving 14 bases between. The V gene's germline CDR1 is SEHNR and CDR2 FQNEAQ (reference sequence). CDR3: CASRGQGVTNEKLFF. The CDR3 DNA sequence: TGTGCCAGCCGAGGGCAGGGAGTAACTAATGAAAAACTGTTTTTT.

This clonotype was detected ten times or more. The chain carries TRBV10-3 and TRBJ2-1, with D possibly matching TRBD1 (6 bases). Germline V lookup: CDR1 ENHRY, CDR2 SYGVKD. This CDR3 comprises 13 residues. V was cut by 7 bases and J by 2 bases, with 9 bases left in between. CDR3 nucleotides: TGTGCCATCAACAGGGATCCCTACAATGAGCAGTTCTTC. It codes for CAINRDPYNEQFF.

The chain uses TRBV5-1 and TRBJ2-1; weak D call: TRBD1 (6 bases). The germline V and J ends were trimmed by 5 bases and 7 bases, with 16 bases remaining between them. The germline V gene encodes CDR1 SGHRS and CDR2 YFSETQ. CDR3 length: 14 amino acids. CDR3 protein: CASSSPTGSNEQFF. CDR3 coding DNA: TGCGCCAGCAGTTCCCCGACAGGTTCGAATGAGCAGTTCTTC.

This clonotype was observed a handful of times. The chain combines TRBV12-3 or TRBV12-4 with TRBJ1-2, with D possibly matching TRBD1 (5 bases). The germline V and J ends were trimmed by 3 bases and 6 bases, with 17 bases remaining between them. This CDR3 comprises 15 residues. Written as DNA, the CDR3 is TGTGCCAGCAGTTTTGGGACTCCCGTTTTTAATGGCTACACCTTC. This gives the protein CASSFGTPVFNGYTF.

The chain has TRBV5-6 and TRBJ2-1, with a possible D match to TRBD2 (6 bases). The germline V gene encodes CDR1 SGHDT and CDR2 YYEEEE. Trimming took off 0 bases at V and 8 bases at J, with 21 bases between the two ends. CDR3 length: 17 residues. CDR3 sequence reads: CASSLVSGQDYWDEQFF. The CDR3 DNA is TGTGCCAGCAGCTTGGTTTCTGGGCAGGACTATTGGGATGAGCAGTTCTTC.

This clonotype has a count of ten or more. The chain uses TRBV7-2 and TRBJ2-1, with D perhaps matching TRBD1 or TRBD2 (5 bases each). Germline V lookup: CDR1 SGHTA, CDR2 FQGNSA. This CDR3 is built from 14 residues. The ends were cut back, 5 bases at V and 8 bases at J, with 16 bases in the middle. The CDR3 region is CASSPPGGTYEQFF. The CDR3 DNA reads as TGTGCCAGCAGCCCCCCTGGGGGAACCTATGAGCAGTTCTTC.

The chain is built from TRBV5-5 and TRBJ2-1, with a weak D call TRBD2 (6 bases). V lost 4 bases to trimming and J lost 4 bases, with 18 bases between them. CDR1 is SGHKS and CDR2 is YYEKEE in the germline V gene (reference sequence). The CDR3 is 16 residues long. DNA of the CDR3: TGTGCCAGCAGCACCGGACACTCGGGAGCGTACAATGAGCAGTTCTTC. This encodes CASSTGHSGAYNEQFF.

This clonotype was detected many times. The chain joins TRBV7-2 to TRBJ1-5; D is uncertain. The V gene's germline CDR1 is SGHTA and CDR2 FQGNSA. V was clipped by 2 bases and J by 3 bases, with 8 bases between them. The CDR3 length is 14 residues. CDR3 residues: CASSLWPSNQPQHF. CDR3 coding DNA: TGTGCCAGCAGCTTATGGCCGTCCAATCAGCCCCAGCATTTT.

This clonotype has only a few counts. The chain employs TRBV5-5 and TRBJ1-4; D is perhaps TRBD1 (5 bases). This CDR3 is built from 16 residues. Trimming removed 6 bases at V and 3 bases at J, with 18 bases between. CDR1 and CDR2 from the germline V gene are SGHKS and YYEKEE (reference sequence). CDR3 nucleotide sequence: TGTGCCAGCACCCTACCAGGGAGTGAGGCTAATGAAAAACTGTTTTTT. Its protein is CASTLPGSEANEKLFF.

The chain carries TRBV7-8 and TRBJ2-7; 7 nucleotides match TRBD1. This CDR3 is 15 amino acids long. Looked up from germline, CDR1 is SGHVS and CDR2 is FQNEAQ. The V and J ends lost 4 bases and 2 bases, in that order; junction bases with no gene match: 8. The CDR3 sequence is CASSSHRGNPYEQYF. The CDR3 DNA reads TGTGCCAGCAGCTCGCACAGGGGAAACCCCTACGAGCAGTACTTC.

This clonotype was counted many times. This chain's CDR3 is CASSSAEVTQYF. The CDR3, as DNA: TGTGCCAGCAGCTCAGCCGAGGTGACCCAGTACTTC. The chain uses TRBV7-2 and TRBJ2-5; D call uncertain. Trimming stripped 4 bases from V and 7 bases from J, with 10 bases between. CDR1 SGHTA and CDR2 FQGNSA come from the germline V gene. The CDR3 consists of 12 residues.

This clonotype was observed a few times. The CDR3 region is CSARGLAGEREQFF. In DNA, the CDR3 is TGCAGTGCTAGGGGACTAGCGGGGGAACGTGAGCAGTTCTTC. The chain employs TRBV20-1 and TRBJ2-1; 14 nucleotides align to TRBD2. Germline CDR1 DFQATT, CDR2 SNEGSKA (reference sequence). V gave up 3 bases and J gave up 9 bases; unmatched junction bases: 4. The length of the CDR3 is 14 residues.

This clonotype was seen a few times. The rearrangement uses TRBV20-1 and TRBJ2-1; 11 nucleotides match TRBD2. Germline CDR1 DFQATT, CDR2 SNEGSKA (reference sequence). The CDR3 is 16 amino acids. V was pared by 2 bases and J by 5 bases, with 8 bases of the junction left unmatched. In DNA, the CDR3 is TGCAGTGCTAGAATACTAGCGGGAGTCCTAAACAATGAGCAGTTCTTC. This encodes CSARILAGVLNNEQFF.

The chain combines TRBV6-2 or TRBV6-3 with TRBJ1-1; possible D gene TRBD1, 5 bases. The germline V gene encodes CDR1 MNHEY and CDR2 SVGEGT. CDR3 length equals 14 residues. V was clipped by 7 bases and J by 0 bases, with 12 bases between them. The CDR3 DNA is TGTGCCAGCATCACGGGGGGTCTGAACACTGAAGCTTTCTTT. Protein: CASITGGLNTEAFF.

This clonotype was seen many times. This chain connects TRBV7-2 to TRBJ2-1; no firm D call. The V end lost 1 base, the J end lost 4 bases, and 11 bases lay between the germline ends. CDR3 length: 15 residues. Germline values: CDR1 SGHTA, CDR2 FQGNSA. Here the CDR3 DNA reads TGTGCCAGCAGCTTAGACGGTAGCTGGTACAATGAGCAGTTCTTC. This translates into CASSLDGSWYNEQFF.

The chain employs TRBV5-4 and TRBJ1-1; no firm D call. The V end was cut by 4 bases, the J end by 1 base, with 14 bases between. The germline V gene has CDR1 SGHNT and CDR2 YYREEE (reference sequence). There are 15 residues in the CDR3. This CDR3 is CASSPPSARNTEAFF. DNA of the CDR3: TGTGCCAGCAGCCCCCCTTCCGCTCGGAACACTGAAGCTTTCTTT.

This clonotype has a count of ten or more. The chain links TRBV7-2 to TRBJ2-7; TRBD2 agrees at 9 bases. V was pared by 3 bases and J by 4 bases, with 7 bases of the junction left unmatched. This CDR3 is built from 15 residues. Germline values: CDR1 SGHTA, CDR2 FQGNSA. The chain's CDR3 is CASSLDSGSTYEQYF. The CDR3 DNA reads TGTGCCAGCAGCTTGGATAGCGGGAGTACTTACGAGCAGTACTTC.

The CDR3 protein is CASSQGALGRERFF. The CDR3 bases are TGCGCCAGCAGCCAAGGGGCTTTGGGGCGGGAGAGATTCTTC. This sequence joins TRBV4-3 and TRBJ2-1; TRBD2 agrees at 7 bases. J gave up 16 bases and V 1 base, and 13 bases lay outside the gene matches. The CDR3 is 14 amino acids. CDR1 is LGHNA and CDR2 is YSLEER in the germline V gene.

This clonotype was detected ten times or more. J is TRBJ2-7 and V is TRBV12-3 or TRBV12-4; D gene ambiguous. V was pared by 5 bases and J by 4 bases, with 3 bases between. The CDR3 has 10 residues. The CDR3 DNA reads as TGTGCCAGCAGTGATTACGAGCAGTACTTC. Its protein product is CASSDYEQYF.

The chain employs TRBV14 and TRBJ2-3; 7 nucleotides match TRBD2. CDR3 size: 15 residues. CDR1 is SGHDN and CDR2 is FVKESK in the germline V gene. V gave up 1 base and J gave up 6 bases; unmatched junction bases: 7. The CDR3 here is CASSQGLAVWDTQYF. The CDR3, as DNA: TGTGCCAGCAGCCAAGGACTAGCTGTCTGGGATACGCAGTATTTT.

This clonotype was seen only a few times. This sequence joins TRBV25-1 and TRBJ2-3, with D hard to call. The CDR3 length is 13 residues. V was pared by 2 bases and J by 3 bases, with 6 bases between. CDR1 MGHDK and CDR2 SYGVNS come from the germline V gene. CDR3 region: CASSELRTDTQYF. The CDR3 DNA reads as TGTGCCAGCAGTGAACTCCGGACAGATACGCAGTATTTT.

The chain has TRBV4-1 and TRBJ2-1; perhaps TRBD2 as D (6 bases). Trimming pared 4 bases from V and 6 bases from J, leaving 10 bases between. CDR1 is MGHRA, CDR2 YSYEKL, per germline. The CDR3 extends over 13 amino acids. The CDR3 DNA reads TGCGCCAGCAGCCGACTAGTTGGCAATGAGCAGTTCTTC. Its protein product is CASSRLVGNEQFF.

The rearrangement uses TRBV6-2 or TRBV6-3 and TRBJ1-6, with 7 bases that match TRBD1. The germline V gene encodes CDR1 MNHEY and CDR2 SVGEGT. The CDR3 spans 17 residues. Trimming cost V 6 bases and J 9 bases; bases outside gene matches: 17. In DNA form, the CDR3 reads TGTGCCAGCAGACGCCTACGGCTGCGGGACAGCTTTTCACCCCTCCACTTT. This encodes CASRRLRLRDSFSPLHF.

There are a few counts of this clonotype. V gene TRBV10-3 combines with J gene TRBJ2-6; TRBD2 might be the D (6 bases). CDR3 length: 18 amino acids. Germline CDR1 reads ENHRY; CDR2 reads SYGVKD. V gave up 3 bases and J gave up 0 bases, with 15 bases separating them. The CDR3 reads CAISDVGRGNSGANVLTF. DNA of the CDR3: TGTGCCATCAGTGATGTTGGGCGGGGTAACTCTGGGGCCAACGTCCTGACTTTC.

This sequence joins TRBV20-1 and TRBJ2-7; D perhaps matches TRBD2 (6 bases). Per the germline V gene, CDR1 is DFQATT and CDR2 is SNEGSKA (reference sequence). The CDR3 covers 15 residues. V shed 4 bases and J shed 5 bases, with 21 bases lying between them. The CDR3 protein is CSATHPSRVADEQYF. The CDR3 region has the DNA TGCAGTGCTACCCACCCAAGCAGGGTAGCGGACGAGCAGTACTTC.

The rearrangement uses TRBV5-1 and TRBJ2-5; 10 bases are a match to TRBD2. V lost 3 bases and J lost 2; bases outside the gene matches: 7. The CDR3 loop spans 16 amino acids. Germline V gene lookup returns CDR1 SGHRS and CDR2 YFSETQ. The CDR3 protein is CASSSGLAERQETQYF. In nucleotides, the CDR3 is TGCGCCAGCAGCTCAGGACTAGCGGAGAGGCAAGAGACCCAGTACTTC.

The chain employs TRBV2 and TRBJ2-5; D perhaps matches TRBD2 (6 bases). CDR3 size: 12 residues. V was clipped by 11 bases and J by 3 bases, with 13 bases between them. The V gene's germline CDR1 is SNHLY and CDR2 FYNNEI. The CDR3 DNA is TGTGCCGGGGGGTTTACAGAAGAGACCCAGTACTTC. This codes for CAGGFTEETQYF.